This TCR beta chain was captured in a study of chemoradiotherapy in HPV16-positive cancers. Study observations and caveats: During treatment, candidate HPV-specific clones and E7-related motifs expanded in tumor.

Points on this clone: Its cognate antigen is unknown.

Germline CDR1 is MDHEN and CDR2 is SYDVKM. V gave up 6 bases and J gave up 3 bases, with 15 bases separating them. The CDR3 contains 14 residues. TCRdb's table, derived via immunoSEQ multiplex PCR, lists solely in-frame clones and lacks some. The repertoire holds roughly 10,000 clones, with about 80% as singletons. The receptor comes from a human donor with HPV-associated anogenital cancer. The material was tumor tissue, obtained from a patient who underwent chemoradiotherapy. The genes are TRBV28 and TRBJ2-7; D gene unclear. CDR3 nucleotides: TGTGCCAGCAGCCCAGTGGGCACACGCTACGAGCAGTACTTC. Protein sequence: CASSPVGTRYEQYF.